The 10 T cell receptor beta chains presented below share a single source sample, sequenced in a study of CD4+ T cells in melanoma. Produced via immunoSEQ multiplex PCR; TCRdb's table is partial and in-frame only. In the table there are about 11,000 clones, around 66% of which are singletons. Sequenced: cells from a culture (not recorded whether cultured in vitro). These TCRs come from a human donor with melanoma.

The chain combines TRBV2 with TRBJ1-3; perhaps TRBD1 as D (6 bases). The CDR3 runs to 14 residues. Trimming removed 6 bases at V and 4 bases at J, with 13 bases between. CDR1 is SNHLY and CDR2 is FYNNEI in the germline V gene. The CDR3 loop is CASRLTGSGNTIYF. CDR3 nucleotides: TGTGCCAGCAGGCTTACAGGGTCAGGAAACACCATATATTTT.

This CDR3 reads CAWTPQRISGNTIYF. In nucleotides, the CDR3 is TGTGCCTGGACCCCACAGCGAATCTCTGGAAACACCATATATTTT. The chain is built from TRBV30 and TRBJ1-3; D uncertain. V gave up 4 bases and J gave up 0 bases, with 13 bases separating them. From germline, CDR1 is GTSNPN and CDR2 SVGIG (reference sequence). The CDR3 is 15 residues long.

The rearrangement links TRBV18 to TRBJ2-7, with 9 bases aligning to TRBD1. The germline V gene has CDR1 KGHSH and CDR2 LQKENI. The CDR3 has 14 residues. V was pared by 3 bases and J by 5 bases, with 5 bases of the junction left unmatched. DNA of the CDR3: TGTGCCAGCTCACCGCTACAGGGGGCTCACGAGCAGTACTTC. Translated, it gives CASSPLQGAHEQYF.

This clone was detected only a few times. This sequence joins TRBV7-9 and TRBJ2-5, with 12 bases fitting TRBD2. The CDR3 contains 17 residues. Trimming at V came to 5 bases and at J to 5 bases, leaving 12 bases not matched to a gene. The germline gives CDR1 SEHNR, CDR2 FQNEAQ (reference sequence). CDR3 DNA: TGTGCCAGCAGCCCGTCCAGACTAGCGGGGGAGCGGGAGACCCAGTACTTC. It codes for CASSPSRLAGERETQYF.

This clone was counted a few times. The chain is built from TRBV15 and TRBJ1-1; D unresolved. The length of the CDR3 is 13 residues. Trimming left V 1 base short and J 10 bases short, with 13 bases between. The V gene's germline CDR1 is LNHNV and CDR2 YYDKDF (reference sequence). The CDR3 bases are TGTGCCACCAGCAGAGGCCCCCGGGAACGAGCTTTCTTT. It encodes CATSRGPRERAFF.

This chain links TRBV4-1 with TRBJ1-6, with a tentative D call TRBD1 (6 bases). Between the trimmed V and J ends, which lost 3 bases and 2 bases, there was a span of 11 bases. Germline CDR1 is MGHRA and CDR2 is YSYEKL. This CDR3 has 16 amino acids. CDR3 region: CASSHEGDPYNSPLHF. As DNA, the CDR3 is TGCGCCAGCAGCCATGAGGGGGATCCCTATAATTCACCCCTCCACTTT.

The rearrangement links TRBV6-4 to TRBJ2-1, with unresolved D. The CDR3 covers 14 residues. V lost 6 bases and J lost 4, with 13 bases in between. Germline CDR1 is MRHNA and CDR2 is SNTAGT. The CDR3 DNA reads as TGTGCCAGCAGCCCCGACTCCCGATACAATGAGCAGTTCTTC. Protein: CASSPDSRYNEQFF.

The J gene is TRBJ2-5, the V gene TRBV11-2, with D perhaps assigned TRBD1 or TRBD2 (5 bases each). The CDR3 contains 16 residues. Trimming stripped 5 bases from V and 5 bases from J, with 21 bases between. The germline V gene encodes CDR1 SGHAT and CDR2 FQNNGV. The CDR3 coding sequence is TGTGCCAGCAGCCGTAACCTCGGGACCGGTTGGGAGACCCAGTACTTC. This encodes CASSRNLGTGWETQYF.

This chain's CDR3 is CASSSRLAGASTQYF. CDR3 bases: TGTGCCAGCAGCTCGCGACTAGCGGGGGCCTCTACGCAGTATTTT. The chain joins TRBV9 to TRBJ2-3, with 12 bases matching TRBD2. The CDR3 has 15 residues. V dropped 4 bases and J dropped 8; count of bases not matched to a gene: 8. Germline values: CDR1 SGDLS, CDR2 YYNGEE.

The chain combines TRBV2 with TRBJ2-2; tentative D call: TRBD2 (6 bases). CDR3 length: 14 residues. V shed 6 bases and J shed 2 bases, with 10 bases lying between them. The germline gives CDR1 SNHLY, CDR2 FYNNEI. DNA for the CDR3: TGTGCCAGCAGGGGGGGATTAAACACCGGGGAGCTGTTTTTT. This encodes CASRGGLNTGELFF.